This TCR beta chain was found in a study of shared clonotypes between healthy human individuals. Assay: immunoSEQ multiplex PCR; the TCRdb copy retains only in-frame clones and omits some. The sample lists 2 million to 2.5 million clones, roughly 95% occurring once. The TCR sequence derives from a young man in good health. Specimen: naive CD4+ T cells sorted from blood. Subset denoted: CD45RA+ positively selected.

The CDR3 region is CASSITGDHTGELFF. The CDR3 coding sequence is TGTGCCAGCAGCATCACGGGGGATCACACCGGGGAGCTGTTTTTT. The chain uses TRBV7-6 and TRBJ2-2; tentative D call: TRBD2 (6 bases). The V end was cut by 5 bases, the J end by 3 bases, with 13 bases between. The germline V gene encodes CDR1 SGHVS and CDR2 FNYEAQ. This CDR3 contains 15 residues.